This T cell receptor beta chain appears in the sequencing data of a study of blood T cell repertoires in COVID-19. Study context: PBMCs, B-cell-depleted T cells, or T cells provided the cDNA or gDNA that made up the material.

In the original analysis: Cell counts per sample came from amplifying reference gene primers. TCRdb's copy holds only in-frame clones and misses some; the assay was immunoSEQ multiplex PCR. Clonal size and the V and J genes are those of that table, whereas D and trimming came from the DNA. The top ten hold over 9.5% of the sample, which has about 150,000 clones, approximately 81% seen once. The sample holds a few counts of this clone. The CDR3 length is 14 residues. Germline V gene data show CDR1 as LNHDA and CDR2 as SQIVND (reference sequence). V shed 1 base, J shed 1 base, and the junction held 1 base outside the gene matches.

V usage is TRBV19 and J usage is TRBJ2-7; TRBD1 aligns across 7 bases. Sequencing used peripheral blood. This receptor was obtained from a woman aged 80 or over with active or convalescent COVID-19. The DNA of the CDR3 is TGTGCCAGTAGTATAGGACAGGGATCCTACGAGCAGTACTTC. Its translation is CASSIGQGSYEQYF.